This T cell receptor (beta chain) appears in the sequencing data of a study of blood T cells in healthy people across ages. PCR was performed a second time for about 7 to 11 cycles using a sample-barcoded 5' primer and a J-beta primer mix. TCRdb ran MiXCR on the 5' RACE reads and lists one entry per CDR3 protein. The sample shows roughly 730,000 distinct CDR3 sequences, around 50% of them seen only once. Study-level results: Measured against age, TCR beta diversity per million T cells decreased in a roughly linear manner.

Points on this clonotype: Its antigen is unidentified.

This CDR3 has 14 amino acids. The germline V and J ends were trimmed by 5 bases and 3 bases, with 13 bases remaining between them. Germline V lookup: CDR1 SGHVS, CDR2 FQNEAQ. Roughly 10 milliliters was the volume of peripheral blood drawn from each donor. Material: blood. The chain employs TRBV7-8 and TRBJ1-2; D is ambiguous. The sequence derives from a man in his forties or fifties in good health. CDR3: CASSPGVLDYGYTF. The CDR3 nucleotides read TGTGCCAGCAGCCCAGGAGTCCTAGACTATGGCTACACCTTC.